There are a few counts of the clone carrying this TCR beta chain. Arm-PCR of CDR3 regions and iRepertoire HTBI primers were the basis on which TCR beta libraries were built. TCRdb re-called the multiplex PCR reads with MiXCR, one entry per CDR3 protein. The sample carries roughly 560,000 distinct CDR3 sequences, about 11% recorded once. The CDR3 spans 15 residues. The germline gives CDR1 SGDLS, CDR2 YYNGEE. Time point of the sample: newly diagnosed GD, antithyroid drugs for less than 3 months. The TCR library was made from RNA that had been extracted from PBMCs in TRIzol. This specimen belongs to a study of regulatory T cells in long-lasting Graves disease. The sample also formed part of further work on T cells in Graves' hyperthyroidism and ophthalmopathy. This second report adds: The TCR CDR3 first-round RT-PCR relied on the HTBI primer set.

V is TRBV9 and J is TRBJ2-3, with 7 nucleotides matching TRBD2. The J call may be mistaken, given a closer DNA end match to TRBJ2-7. Here the sequenced sample was peripheral blood mononuclear cells (PBMCs), taken at new diagnosis, from a patient treated with antithyroid drugs. This TCR was recovered from a woman under 40 with Graves disease. The CDR3 reads CASSAPGSGHYEQYF. The CDR3 coding sequence is TGTGCCAGCAGCGCCCCCGGTAGCGGGCACTACGAGCAGTACTTC.